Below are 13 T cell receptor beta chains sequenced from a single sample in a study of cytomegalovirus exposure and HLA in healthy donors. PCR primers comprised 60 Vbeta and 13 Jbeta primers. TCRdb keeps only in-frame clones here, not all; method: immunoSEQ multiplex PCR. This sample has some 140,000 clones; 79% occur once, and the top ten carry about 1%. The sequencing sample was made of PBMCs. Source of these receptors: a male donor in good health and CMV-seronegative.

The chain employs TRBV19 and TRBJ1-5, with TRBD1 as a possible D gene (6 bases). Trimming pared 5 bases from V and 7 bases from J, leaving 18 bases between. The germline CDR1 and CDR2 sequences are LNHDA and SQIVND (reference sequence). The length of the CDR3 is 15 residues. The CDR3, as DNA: TGTGCCAGTAGTTACCCCCCCAGGGGAGACCAGCCCCAGCATTTT. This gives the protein CASSYPPRGDQPQHF.

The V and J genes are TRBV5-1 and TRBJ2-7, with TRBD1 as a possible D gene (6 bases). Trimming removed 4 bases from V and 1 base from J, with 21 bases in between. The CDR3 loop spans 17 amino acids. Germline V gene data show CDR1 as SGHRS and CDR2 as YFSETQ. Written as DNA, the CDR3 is TGCGCCAGCAGCCCCCGTGGACAGACCAGATCTTCCTACGAGCAGTACTTC. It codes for CASSPRGQTRSSYEQYF.

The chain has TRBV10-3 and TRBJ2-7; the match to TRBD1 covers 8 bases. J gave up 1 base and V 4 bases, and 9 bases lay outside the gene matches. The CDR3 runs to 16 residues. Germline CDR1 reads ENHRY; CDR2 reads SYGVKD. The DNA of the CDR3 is TGTGCCATCAGTGGGCGCGACAGGGGATCTTCCTACGAGCAGTACTTC. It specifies CAISGRDRGSSYEQYF.

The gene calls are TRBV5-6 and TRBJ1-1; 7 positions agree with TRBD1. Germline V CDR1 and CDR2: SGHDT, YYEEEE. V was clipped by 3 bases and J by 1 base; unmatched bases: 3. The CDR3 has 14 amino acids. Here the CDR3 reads CASSWRQGNTEAFF. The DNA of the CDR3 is TGTGCCAGCAGCTGGAGACAGGGGAACACTGAAGCTTTCTTT.

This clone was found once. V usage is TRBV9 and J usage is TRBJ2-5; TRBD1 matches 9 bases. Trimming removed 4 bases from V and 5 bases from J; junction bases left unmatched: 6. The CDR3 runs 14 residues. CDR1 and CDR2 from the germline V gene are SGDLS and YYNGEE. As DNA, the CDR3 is TGTGCCAGCAGCCCGACAGGGGGTATGGAGACCCAGTACTTC. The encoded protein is CASSPTGGMETQYF. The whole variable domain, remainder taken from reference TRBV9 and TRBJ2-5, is DSGVTQTPKHLITATGQRVTLRCSPRSGDLSVYWYQQSLDQGLQFLIQYYNGEERAKGNILERFSAQQFPDLHSELNLSSLELGDSALYFCASSPTGGMETQYFGPGTRLLVL.

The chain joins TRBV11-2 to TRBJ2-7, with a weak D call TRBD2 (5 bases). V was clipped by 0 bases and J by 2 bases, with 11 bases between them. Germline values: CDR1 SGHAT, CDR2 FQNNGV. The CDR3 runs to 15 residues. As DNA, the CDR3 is TGTGCCAGCAGCTTAGATCTCCGGGGAGCCTACGAGCAGTACTTC. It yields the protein CASSLDLRGAYEQYF.

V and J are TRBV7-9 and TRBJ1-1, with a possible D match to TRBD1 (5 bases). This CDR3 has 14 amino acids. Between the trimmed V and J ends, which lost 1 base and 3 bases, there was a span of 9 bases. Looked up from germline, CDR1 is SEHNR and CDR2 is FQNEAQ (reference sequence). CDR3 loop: CASSLGSGDTEAFF. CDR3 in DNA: TGTGCCAGCAGCTTAGGATCGGGGGACACTGAAGCTTTCTTT.

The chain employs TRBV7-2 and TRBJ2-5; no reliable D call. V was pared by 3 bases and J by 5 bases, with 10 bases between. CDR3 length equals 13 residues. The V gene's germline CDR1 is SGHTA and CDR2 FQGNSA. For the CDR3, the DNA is TGTGCCAGCAGCTTCTCACGGTCGGAGACCCAGTACTTC. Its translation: CASSFSRSETQYF.

CDR3 coding DNA: TGTGCCAGCAGCCCCCTAGGCTCCTACGAGCAGTACTTC. Translation: CASSPLGSYEQYF. The genes are TRBV13 and TRBJ2-7; no definite D call. The germline V and J ends were trimmed by 5 bases and 0 bases, with 8 bases remaining between them. This CDR3 region has 13 residues. Germline loops: CDR1 PRHDT, CDR2 FYEKMQ (reference sequence).

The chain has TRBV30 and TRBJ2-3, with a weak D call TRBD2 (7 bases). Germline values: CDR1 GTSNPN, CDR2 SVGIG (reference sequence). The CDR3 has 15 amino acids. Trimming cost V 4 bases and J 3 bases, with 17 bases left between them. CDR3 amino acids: CAWTGGQGYTDTQYF. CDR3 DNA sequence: TGTGCCTGGACCGGGGGGCAGGGCTATACAGATACGCAGTATTTT.

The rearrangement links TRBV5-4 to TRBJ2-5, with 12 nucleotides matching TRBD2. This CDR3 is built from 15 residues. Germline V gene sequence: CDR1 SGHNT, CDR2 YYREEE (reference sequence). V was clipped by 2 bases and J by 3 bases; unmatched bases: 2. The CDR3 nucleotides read TGTGCCAGCAGCTTTAGACTAGCGGGGGAAGAGACCCAGTACTTC. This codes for CASSFRLAGEETQYF.

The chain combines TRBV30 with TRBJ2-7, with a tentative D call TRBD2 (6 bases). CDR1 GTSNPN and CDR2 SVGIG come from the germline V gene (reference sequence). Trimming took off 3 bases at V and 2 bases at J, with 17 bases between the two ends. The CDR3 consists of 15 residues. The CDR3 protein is CAWRDFRESTYEQYF. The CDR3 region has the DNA TGTGCCTGGAGAGATTTCCGGGAGTCCACCTACGAGCAGTACTTC. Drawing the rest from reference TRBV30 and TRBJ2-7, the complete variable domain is SQTIHQWPATLVQPVGSPLSLECTVEGTSNPNLYWYRQAAGRGLQLLFYSVGIGQISSEVPQNLSASRPQDRQFILSSKKLLLSDSGFYLCAWRDFRESTYEQYFGPGTRLTVT.

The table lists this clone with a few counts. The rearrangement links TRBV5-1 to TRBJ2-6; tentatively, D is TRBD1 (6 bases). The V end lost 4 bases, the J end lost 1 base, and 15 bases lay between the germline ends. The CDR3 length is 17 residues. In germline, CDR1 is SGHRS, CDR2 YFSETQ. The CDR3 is CASSHDQGRSGANVLTF. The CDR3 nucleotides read TGCGCCAGCAGCCATGACCAGGGGCGGTCTGGGGCCAACGTCCTGACTTTC.